What follows is one TCR beta chain and its context. Primed by a sample-barcoded 5' primer and a J-beta primer mix, a second PCR proceeded for 7 to 11 cycles. TCRdb itself ran the 5' RACE reads through MiXCR, one entry per CDR3 protein. The sample comprises 800,000 to 950,000 distinct CDR3 sequences, 25% to 35% of which are singletons, and about 9.4% rests with the top ten. For every donor, a draw yielded around 10 milliliters of peripheral blood. Isolation yielded PBMCs, at least 6.5 million per sample, in every case. The sample originates from a study of blood T cells in healthy people across ages. The CDR3 consists of 19 residues. Trimming pared 7 bases from V and 0 bases from J, leaving 25 bases between. These data were also filed under a second study, of T cells of mothers and their children. In that study: Each donor was one of three healthy Caucasian mothers or one of their six children.

The chain recombines TRBV12-3 or TRBV12-4 with TRBJ2-1, with D perhaps matching TRBD2 (6 bases). The sequence came from a woman in her thirties or forties in good health. Sequenced: blood. The CDR3 reads CASTGGRLAEGTSYNEQFF. CDR3 DNA sequence: TGTGCCAGCACCGGGGGAAGGTTAGCGGAGGGGACCTCCTACAATGAGCAGTTCTTC.